Each of the 25 T cell receptor beta chains below was sequenced from the same sample in a study of T cells in localized non-small cell lung cancer. Using immunoSEQ multiplex PCR, the repertoire was profiled, and TCRdb retains in-frame clones only, with some absent. The table records around 45,000 clones, more than 85% of them present only once. Material: PBMCs, obtained before any cancer treatment. The receptors come from a man aged 35 to 69 with stage II lung adenocarcinoma.

The J gene is TRBJ1-6, the V gene TRBV13, with D unresolved. The CDR3 totals 13 residues. The V end lost 6 bases, the J end lost 4 bases, and 7 bases lay between the germline ends. Germline-derived CDR1 and CDR2 are PRHDT and FYEKMQ (reference sequence). The CDR3 protein is CASSGQYNSPLHF. The CDR3 region has the DNA TGTGCCAGCAGTGGGCAGTATAATTCACCCCTCCACTTT.

The chain joins TRBV15 to TRBJ2-5; the match to TRBD2 covers 9 bases. With V trimmed by 1 base and J by 5 bases, 17 bases remained unmatched. CDR1 is LNHNV, CDR2 YYDKDF, per germline (reference sequence). The CDR3 consists of 19 residues. The CDR3 DNA sequence: TGTGCCACCAGCAGAGGAAGGATCTTAGGCGGGGGGGCCATCGAGACCCAGTACTTC. Translated: CATSRGRILGGGAIETQYF.

This clone is medium-sized (0.01 to 0.1%) by share. The CDR3 region is CASSSRQGLQETQYF. The DNA for the CDR3 is TGTGCCAGCAGCTCCCGACAGGGATTACAAGAGACCCAGTACTTC. V gene TRBV7-9 combines with J gene TRBJ2-5, with 7 bases aligning to TRBD1. Germline CDR1 is SEHNR and CDR2 is FQNEAQ (reference sequence). The V and J ends lost 4 bases and 2 bases, in that order; junction bases with no gene match: 7. The CDR3 runs 15 residues.

This clone was counted a single time. The chain employs TRBV28 and TRBJ2-3; D possibly uses TRBD1 or TRBD2 (5 bases each). This CDR3 contains 15 residues. V was cut by 3 bases and J by 1 base, with 11 bases left in between. Germline CDR1 reads MDHEN; CDR2 reads SYDVKM. CDR3 amino acids: CASSFGRGGTDTQYF. CDR3 in DNA: TGTGCCAGCAGTTTCGGAAGGGGAGGCACAGATACGCAGTATTTT.

The table lists this clone with a few counts. V gene TRBV7-9 combines with J gene TRBJ1-1; D is undetermined. The germline CDR1 and CDR2 sequences are SEHNR and FQNEAQ (reference sequence). The V end was cut by 4 bases, the J end by 0 bases, with 12 bases between. The CDR3 contains 15 residues. CDR3 DNA sequence: TGTGCCAGCAGCTCACTTATAACGATGAACACTGAAGCTTTCTTT. Protein sequence: CASSSLITMNTEAFF.

The chain combines TRBV9 with TRBJ2-1, with 7 bases lining up with TRBD1. Trimming cost V 0 bases and J 3 bases; bases outside gene matches: 6. Germline CDR1 reads SGDLS; CDR2 reads YYNGEE. This CDR3 contains 16 residues. The CDR3 reads CASSVDAGDSYNEQFF. The CDR3 DNA is TGTGCCAGCAGCGTAGACGCAGGGGACAGCTACAATGAGCAGTTCTTC. Full variable domain (missing parts from reference TRBV9 and TRBJ2-1): DSGVTQTPKHLITATGQRVTLRCSPRSGDLSVYWYQQSLDQGLQFLIQYYNGEERAKGNILERFSAQQFPDLHSELNLSSLELGDSALYFCASSVDAGDSYNEQFFGPGTRLTVL.

V is TRBV9 and J is TRBJ2-7; TRBD2 agrees at 8 bases. CDR1 is SGDLS and CDR2 is YYNGEE in the germline V gene. The CDR3 has 16 residues. V gave up 0 bases and J gave up 6 bases; unmatched junction bases: 11. CDR3 protein: CASSVESGGTPGEQYF. The CDR3 DNA follows: TGTGCCAGCAGCGTAGAGAGCGGGGGTACCCCTGGCGAGCAGTACTTC.

This chain joins TRBV5-6 and TRBJ1-6; D remains ambiguous. V was pared by 5 bases and J by 5 bases, with 11 bases between. The CDR3 totals 14 residues. CDR1 and CDR2 (germline): SGHDT, YYEEEE. The CDR3 nucleotides are TGTGCCAGCAGTCGCCAAGATCATAATTCACCCCTCCACTTT. Translation gives CASSRQDHNSPLHF. The full variable domain, rest sourced from reference TRBV5-6 and TRBJ1-6, is DAGVTQSPTHLIKTRGQQVTLRCSPKSGHDTVSWYQQALGQGPQFIFQYYEEEERQRGNFPDRFSGHQFPNYSSELNVNALLLGDSALYLCASSRQDHNSPLHFGNGTRLTVT.

The chain links TRBV4-1 to TRBJ2-5; D remains ambiguous. The germline V gene has CDR1 MGHRA and CDR2 YSYEKL. The ends were cut back, 2 bases at V and 2 bases at J, with 9 bases in the middle. The CDR3 sequence is 14 residues long. The CDR3 DNA follows: TGCGCCAGCAGCCAACATGGAGTACAAGAGACCCAGTACTTC. Amino acid sequence: CASSQHGVQETQYF.

This chain joins TRBV7-2 and TRBJ2-7; a weak D match, TRBD1 (5 bases). Trimming took 3 bases from V and 0 from J, leaving 18 bases between them. This CDR3 is built from 17 residues. The germline V gene encodes CDR1 SGHTA and CDR2 FQGNSA. The CDR3 DNA reads TGTGCCAGCAGCTTCGCTTCGACAGCAGGTAGCTCCTACGAGCAGTACTTC. It specifies CASSFASTAGSSYEQYF.

The chain carries TRBV12-5 and TRBJ2-2, with 8 bases lining up with TRBD1. The CDR3 consists of 15 residues. Trimming cost V 1 base and J 5 bases; bases outside gene matches: 3. Per the germline V gene, CDR1 is LGHNT and CDR2 is FRNRAP. The CDR3 spells CASGLGTGGTGELFF. CDR3 DNA: TGTGCTAGTGGTTTGGGAACAGGGGGGACCGGGGAGCTGTTTTTT. The complete variable domain, with remaining parts taken from reference TRBV12-5 and TRBJ2-2, reads DARVTQTPRHKVTEMGQEVTMRCQPILGHNTVFWYRQTMMQGLELLAYFRNRAPLDDSGMPKDRFSAEMPDATLATLKIQPSEPRDSAVYFCASGLGTGGTGELFFGEGSRLTVL.

This clone was picked up a small number of times. The rearrangement joins TRBV5-3 to TRBJ1-2; D is undetermined. TRBV5-3 is placed among ORFs of uncertain function. The CDR3 is 13 amino acids. V dropped 1 base and J dropped 8 bases, with 12 bases sitting between them. The CDR3, as DNA: TGTGCCAGAAGCTTGATGAGGCGCGAGGGCTACACCTTC. This codes for CARSLMRREGYTF.

This clone was counted once. The chain uses TRBV6-1 and TRBJ1-5; D ambiguous. Trimming stripped 5 bases from V and 0 bases from J, with 5 bases between. The CDR3 consists of 13 residues. Germline CDR1 MNHNS, CDR2 SASEGT. CDR3 DNA: TGTGCCAGCAGTTTCGGTAGCAATCAGCCCCAGCATTTT. The encoded protein is CASSFGSNQPQHF.

This sequence joins TRBV6-5 and TRBJ2-1, with 9 bases aligning to TRBD2. This CDR3 region has 14 residues. V lost 7 bases and J lost 5; bases outside the gene matches: 6. Germline values: CDR1 MNHEY, CDR2 SVGAGI. The CDR3 region is CASKGGTSNNEQFF. The DNA for the CDR3 is TGTGCCAGCAAGGGCGGGACTAGCAACAATGAGCAGTTCTTC.

This clone showed up just once. The rearrangement links TRBV6-1 to TRBJ2-7, with TRBD1 identical over 7 bases. The germline CDR1 and CDR2 sequences are MNHNS and SASEGT. This CDR3 is 14 amino acids long. With V trimmed by 10 bases and J by 0 bases, 9 bases remained unmatched. The CDR3 DNA follows: TGTGCCACCCGTACAGGGGAGTCCTCCTACGAGCAGTACTTC. Translating gives CATRTGESSYEQYF.

This chain links TRBV5-1 with TRBJ2-3; 11 bases align to TRBD2. Germline-derived CDR1 and CDR2 are SGHRS and YFSETQ. V shed 5 bases and J 6 bases; nucleotides not matched to a gene: 8. This CDR3 contains 15 residues. The CDR3 coding sequence is TGCGCCAGCAGGCCCTATAGCGGGGGGGCTGATACGCAGTATTTT. Translation: CASRPYSGGADTQYF. Full variable domain (rest looked up from reference TRBV5-1 and TRBJ2-3): KAGVTQTPRYLIKTRGQQVTLSCSPISGHRSVSWYQQTPGQGLQFLFEYFSETQRNKGNFPGRFSGRQFSNSRSEMNVSTLELGDSALYLCASRPYSGGADTQYFGPGTRLTVL.

This clone is a singleton in its sample. This chain links TRBV6-1 with TRBJ1-5, with 10 bases identical to TRBD1. V lost 3 bases to trimming and J lost 6 bases; unmatched junction nucleotides: 2. CDR1 is MNHNS and CDR2 is SASEGT in the germline V gene. The CDR3 is 14 residues long. The CDR3 spells CASSETGGGQPQHF. In DNA, the CDR3 is TGTGCCAGCAGTGAGACAGGGGGCGGTCAGCCCCAGCATTTT.

The V and J genes are TRBV2 and TRBJ1-5; D ambiguous. The germline V gene has CDR1 SNHLY and CDR2 FYNNEI. This CDR3 contains 14 residues. The germline V and J ends were trimmed by 7 bases and 0 bases, with 10 bases remaining between them. The CDR3 coding sequence is TGTGCCAGCAAAGACGGCTATAGCAATCAGCCCCAGCATTTT. Translation gives CASKDGYSNQPQHF.

The chain uses TRBV11-2 and TRBJ1-5; 9 positions match TRBD1. Germline V CDR1 and CDR2: SGHAT, FQNNGV. Trimming at V came to 1 base and at J to 0 bases, leaving 10 bases not matched to a gene. The CDR3 extends over 19 amino acids. The CDR3 reads CASSLVRTGVGDSNQPQHF. CDR3 sequence (DNA): TGTGCCAGCAGCTTAGTCCGGACAGGGGTGGGGGATAGCAATCAGCCCCAGCATTTT.

The V call is TRBV7-3, the J call TRBJ1-2; D possibly corresponds to TRBD1 (6 bases). Germline-derived CDR1 and CDR2 are SGHTA and FQGTGA. CDR3 length: 15 residues. The V gene lost 2 bases and the J gene lost 5 bases, with 15 bases spanning the gap. The CDR3 sequence: CASSLPGRGRYGYTF. CDR3 coding DNA: TGTGCCAGCAGCTTACCGGGCAGGGGTCGGTATGGCTACACCTTC.

J is TRBJ1-3 and V is TRBV5-1, with D possibly being TRBD1 (5 bases). Germline CDR1 reads SGHRS; CDR2 reads YFSETQ. The CDR3 is 15 residues long. V gave up 8 bases and J gave up 0 bases, with 15 bases separating them. The CDR3 region is CARGVSIPSGNTIYF. DNA for the CDR3: TGCGCCAGGGGGGTCTCCATCCCCTCTGGAAACACCATATATTTT.

CDR3 in amino acids: CASSFFRGGAWTGELFF. The CDR3 bases are TGTGCCAGCAGCTTTTTTCGCGGGGGGGCGTGGACCGGGGAGCTGTTTTTT. The chain carries TRBV5-6 and TRBJ2-2; TRBD2 aligns across 9 bases. Germline V lookup: CDR1 SGHDT, CDR2 YYEEEE. The CDR3 length is 17 residues. V gave up 2 bases and J gave up 5 bases; unmatched junction bases: 10.

In nucleotides, the CDR3 is TGTGCCAGCAGCTCCTATAGAGGGGGGCTGACTGAAGCTTTCTTT. Translating gives CASSSYRGGLTEAFF. V gene TRBV5-6 combines with J gene TRBJ1-1; maybe TRBD1 (6 bases). Germline V lookup: CDR1 SGHDT, CDR2 YYEEEE. V was clipped by 3 bases and J by 5 bases, with 17 bases between them. This CDR3 has 15 amino acids.

The table lists this clone with a count of one. The CDR3 DNA reads as TGTGCCAGCAGCCAAGATAGGGAAGCGGGGGGCACCGGGGAGCTGTTTTTT. This codes for CASSQDREAGGTGELFF. The rearrangement uses TRBV4-2 and TRBJ2-2; 9 bases map to TRBD2. Germline values: CDR1 LGHNA, CDR2 YNFKEQ. This CDR3 has 17 residues. V shed 0 bases, J shed 4 bases, and the junction held 6 bases outside the gene matches.

This chain links TRBV18 with TRBJ1-1; 8 nucleotides agree with TRBD1. With V trimmed by 6 bases and J by 7 bases, 7 bases remained unmatched. The germline V gene has CDR1 KGHSH and CDR2 LQKENI. CDR3 size: 13 residues. For the CDR3, the DNA is TGTGCCAGCTCTCCTCAGGGGGCCATTGAAGCTTTCTTT. Encoded protein: CASSPQGAIEAFF. The variable domain in full, completed from reference TRBV18 and TRBJ1-1, reads NAGVMQNPRHLVRRRGQEARLRCSPMKGHSHVYWYRQLPEEGLKFMVYLQKENIIDESGMPKERFSAEFPKEGPSILRIQQVVRGDSAAYFCASSPQGAIEAFFGQGTRLTVV.